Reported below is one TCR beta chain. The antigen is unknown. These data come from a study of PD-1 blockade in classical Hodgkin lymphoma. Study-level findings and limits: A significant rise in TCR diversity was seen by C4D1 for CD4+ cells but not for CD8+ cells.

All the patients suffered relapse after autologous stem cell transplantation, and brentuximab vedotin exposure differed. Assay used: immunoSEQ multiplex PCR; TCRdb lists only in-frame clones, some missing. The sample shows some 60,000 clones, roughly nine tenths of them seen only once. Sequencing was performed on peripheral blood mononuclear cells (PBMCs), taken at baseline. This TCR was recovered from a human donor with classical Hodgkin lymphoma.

CDR3 in amino acids: CASSLRSSGANVLTF. CDR3 bases: TGTGCCAGCAGCTTAAGGAGCTCTGGGGCCAACGTCCTGACTTTC. This chain connects TRBV7-3 to TRBJ2-6; D uncertain. This CDR3 is 15 amino acids long. The V end was cut by 1 base, the J end by 0 bases, with 4 bases between. The germline CDR1 and CDR2 sequences are SGHTA and FQGTGA. Full variable domain (outside the CDR3, taken from reference TRBV7-3 and TRBJ2-6): GAGVSQTPSNKVTEKGKYVELRCDPISGHTALYWYRQSLGQGPEFLIYFQGTGAADDSGLPNDRFFAVRPEGSVSTLKIQRTERGDSAVYLCASSLRSSGANVLTFGAGSRLTVL.